The rows below give T cell receptor beta chains drawn from one sample of a study of metastatic and nonmetastatic thyroid tumors. MiXCR re-clonotyped the PCR reads for TCRdb. The sample holds 20,000 or so clones, roughly 22% seen once. Sequencing was carried out using adjacent normal tissue. These receptor sequences come from a female donor with papillary thyroid cancer or a benign thyroid nodule (not recorded which). Some clones in this sample may be carry-over from other donors' samples. CDR3s include the opening cysteine and the closing phenylalanine or tryptophan. Each record gives: V gene, clone size, J gene, D gene, CDR3 protein, CDR3 DNA. A D gene is named only where the DNA matches it firmly. Only part of the rows carry a size: once, few, many, or a class if the clone is expanded.

V: TRBV28
size: NA
J: TRBJ2-7
D: NA
CDR3: CASSPRAYEQYF
DNA: TGTGCCAGCAGTCCCCGAGCCTACGAGCAGTACTTC

V: TRBV11-2
size: NA
J: TRBJ1-2
D: NA
CDR3: CASSLGIGYGYTF
DNA: TGTGCCAGCAGCTTAGGAATAGGCTATGGCTACACCTTC

V: TRBV20-1
size: NA
J: TRBJ1-3
D: NA
CDR3: CSAIPTRLSSGNTIYF
DNA: TGCAGTGCTATTCCTACTAGGCTAAGCTCTGGAAACACCATATATTTT

V: TRBV7-3
size: medium-sized
J: TRBJ1-2
D: TRBD1
CDR3: CASSRDRGIGYTF
DNA: TGTGCCAGCAGCCGGGACAGAGGGATTGGCTACACCTTC

V: TRBV9
size: few
J: TRBJ1-4
D: TRBD1
CDR3: CASSPQGAGEKLFF
DNA: TGTGCCAGCAGTCCACAGGGGGCGGGTGAAAAACTGTTTTTT

V: TRBV9
size: NA
J: TRBJ2-7
D: NA
CDR3: CASSPLEDGTYEQYF
DNA: TGTGCCAGCAGCCCCCTCGAGGACGGTACCTACGAGCAGTACTTC

V: TRBV28
size: NA
J: TRBJ2-2
D: NA
CDR3: CASSYTGTWINTGELFF
DNA: TGTGCCAGCAGTTATACCGGGACATGGATCAACACCGGGGAGCTGTTTTTT

V: TRBV2
size: medium-sized
J: TRBJ2-1
D: NA
CDR3: CASSPRDEQFF
DNA: TGTGCCAGCAGTCCTCGGGATGAGCAGTTCTTC

V: TRBV6-1
size: medium-sized
J: TRBJ2-7
D: TRBD2
CDR3: CASSETSPKQYF
DNA: TGTGCCAGCAGCGAGACTAGCCCCAAGCAGTACTTC

V: TRBV15
size: NA
J: TRBJ2-7
D: NA
CDR3: CATSKDENEQYF
DNA: TGTGCCACCAGCAAGGACGAAAACGAGCAGTACTTC

V: TRBV5-1
size: NA
J: TRBJ1-5
D: NA
CDR3: CASSSASGHPHHF
DNA: TGCGCCAGCAGCTCCGCCTCGGGGCATCCCCATCACTTT

V: TRBV9
size: many
J: TRBJ2-2
D: TRBD2
CDR3: CASSVSAGGPNTGELFF
DNA: TGTGCCAGCAGCGTGTCAGCGGGAGGGCCGAACACCGGGGAGCTGTTTTTT

V: TRBV27
size: NA
J: TRBJ1-2
D: TRBD1
CDR3: CASSLGTGGSGYTF
DNA: TGTGCCAGCAGTTTAGGGACAGGGGGCAGTGGCTACACCTTC

V: TRBV20-1
size: NA
J: TRBJ2-7
D: TRBD2
CDR3: CSARGLAVYEQYF
DNA: TGCAGTGCTAGAGGCCTAGCGGTCTACGAGCAGTACTTC

V: TRBV11-2
size: NA
J: TRBJ2-7
D: NA
CDR3: CATQQGGRFPGEEYF
DNA: TGTGCCACACAACAGGGGGGGCGCTTCCCTGGCGAGGAGTACTTC

V: TRBV9
size: once
J: TRBJ2-5
D: TRBD2
CDR3: CASSSGTSGALETQYF
DNA: TGTGCCAGCAGCTCCGGGACTAGCGGTGCATTGGAGACCCAGTACTTC

V: TRBV6-2/TRBV6-3
size: NA
J: TRBJ2-7
D: NA
CDR3: CASYSRKGSYEQYF
DNA: TGTGCCAGCTATTCAAGAAAGGGGTCCTACGAGCAGTACTTC

V: TRBV6-1
size: NA
J: TRBJ2-2
D: TRBD2
CDR3: CASTLPGASGNTGEPFF
DNA: TGTGCCAGCACCCTTCCCGGGGCTAGCGGTAACACCGGGGAGCCATTTTTT

V: TRBV7-3
size: medium-sized
J: TRBJ1-1
D: NA
CDR3: CASSSWGLEAFF
DNA: TGTGCCAGCAGCTCATGGGGGTTGGAAGCTTTCTTT

V: TRBV20-1
size: medium-sized
J: TRBJ2-6
D: NA
CDR3: CSARAIKTSGANVLTF
DNA: TGCAGTGCTAGAGCGATTAAGACTTCTGGGGCCAACGTCCTGACTTTC